This T cell receptor beta chain was obtained from a study of vaccination and CD4 T cells after COVID-19 (dated by TCRdb to the early 2020s). In the study overall: SARS-CoV-2 positivity had been established in the convalescent patients by nasal swab PCR, and mild disease was recorded in some 10 of these patients and severe disease in one. The convalescent cohort comprised six males and four females, including two Hispanic individuals, seven Caucasians, two Asians and one multiracial person. Each participant got two doses of either the Pfizer-BioNTech BNT162b2 vaccine (n=8) or the Moderna mRNA-1273 vaccine (n=2). Post-COVID blood samples from convalescent patients were collected a median of around 100 days after diagnosis, with a range of roughly 30 to 170 days. The time from the second vaccine dose to post-vaccine blood sampling had a median of roughly 77 days and ranged from about 14 to 250 days. For three convalescent patients, samples were collected at an early post-vaccination timepoint (day 14) as well as at a late post-vaccination timepoint (days 161 to 241). For stimulating the cultures, overlapping spike peptide pools were used, derived from SARS-CoV-2 as well as from the common cold coronaviruses HCoV-NL63, HCoV-OC43 and HCoV-229E. In control cultures, a CEFX viral epitope pool was used as positive control, an HIV-1 Nef peptide pool was used as negative control, or no peptide was added. The spike-specific CD4+ TCR repertoire was compared before and after mRNA vaccination in nine to ten COVID-19 convalescent patients and a handful of infection-naive healthy vaccine recipients.

In the case of this clonotype: It lacks a known antigen. The sample holds no much larger clone one base away, and base qualities are not on file.

The junction shows trimming of 5 bases on V and 6 bases on J, plus 12 bases between the germline ends. CDR1 LNHDA and CDR2 SQIVND were looked up in the germline V gene (reference sequence). Inclusive of the bounding cysteine and phenylalanine, the CDR3 is 13 residues long. Only CDR3 DNA is held: 39 bases, read in frame from base 1. What the research found in general, with its limitations: The median number of SARS-CoV-2-reactive clonotypes rose from around 21 after infection to approximately 41 after vaccination, but the change was not significant. Relatively few convalescent patients were included in the study, and early timepoints after natural infection were not analyzed. Nearly all vaccine-specific clones in convalescent patients (304 of 307) were mono-reactive for SARS-CoV-2 spike rather than cross-reactive with common cold coronaviruses. Among the post-vaccine SARS-CoV-2-reactive clones in convalescent patients, a median about 86% showed up only after vaccination, which suggests vaccine-specific priming.

The time point label of this sample denotes: late sampling 161 to 241 days after vaccination in three convalescent patients. The treatment or condition label here, explained by the study, means: roughly 11-day PBMC culture with coronavirus spike peptide pools or control peptides (ViraFEST assay). The study used the ViraFEST assay, which expanded antigen-specific T cells with peptide pools and then identified expanded clonotypes by TCR sequencing. The positive SARS-CoV-2 PCR tests of the convalescent patients were dated from March to December 2020, before the Alpha, Beta and Delta variants emerged in the United States. Each well held about 2 million PBMCs cultured in IMDM containing roughly 5.5% human AB serum and approximately 9.8 IU/ml IL-2, with 10 ug/ml peptide pools added. On days 3 and 7, half of the culture medium was replaced with fresh IL-2-containing medium. Once the cells had been in culture for approximately 10 days, the EasySep CD4+ T cell isolation kit was used to isolate CD4+ T cells by negative selection. Ficoll-Paque Plus gradient centrifugation was used to isolate PBMCs from whole blood, and the isolated PBMCs were then either used fresh or cryopreserved at -140C. Culture conditions were generally each tested in triplicate wells.

The library was produced with PCR. At the Johns Hopkins FTIC core, DNA from the cultured CD4+ T cells underwent TCR sequencing with the Oncomine TCR Beta short-read assay. The QIAamp micro DNA kit was used to extract genomic DNA from the cultured CD4+ T cells. Oncomine TCR Beta libraries made from cultured CD4+ T cells were pooled using unique dual indexes and sequenced on an Illumina iSeq 100. The authors' pipeline ran thus. Non-productive sequences were removed, and CDR3s not starting with C, not ending with F or W, or shorter than 7 amino acids were discarded. The MANAFEST web application was used to identify antigen-specific clonotypes by comparing peptide-stimulated wells against reference wells and other culture wells. For a clone to be called positive, the clone needed an FDR below 0.05, an odds ratio above 5, and a productive frequency above 0.1% in at least two of three replicate wells. A clonotype was classed as cross-reactive if the clonotype showed significant expansion both in SARS-CoV-2 spike wells and in at least one common cold coronavirus spike condition. CDR3 homology was assessed with Levenshtein distances (stringdist) and unrooted phylogenetic trees (ape) in R version 3.6.1. Starting from the raw public reads, TCRdb applied fastp trimming at Q25, assembled clones with MiXCR and retained in-frame beta chains. Each entry merges the rows of one CDR3 protein and shows their most common DNA and genes. For this entry, the V and J calls and clone size follow TCRdb and not the study's own pipeline. This sample is represented by fewer than 30,000 distinct CDR3 sequences; less than 35% of them were singletons. The ten largest clones capture roughly 7.1% of the sample.

This sequence originates from a human donor who had recovered from COVID-19. The sample was CD4+ T cells from blood, cultured in vitro, taken about 7 months after SARS-CoV-2 vaccination. The V and J segments used are TRBV19 and TRBJ2-3; the D segment could be TRBD2, given 5 matching bases. The CDR3 is CASSEGIFDTQYF. In nucleotides, the sequence is TGTGCCAGTAGTGAGGGAATCTTTGATACGCAGTATTTT.